These 19 T cell receptor beta chains originate from one sample sequenced in a study of long-term antiretroviral therapy in people with HIV. The assay, immunoSEQ v3.0, was run at survey level. Assay used: immunoSEQ multiplex PCR; TCRdb lists only in-frame clones, some missing. Here the sample spans some 16,000 clones, around 74% being singletons. The specimen comprised unsorted PBMCs, sampled 2.1 to 2.2 years before starting antiretroviral therapy. These receptor sequences come from a man aged 25-45 years with HIV.

The CDR3 DNA reads as TGTGCCAGCAGCGCAGTCGATACGCAGTATTTT. Its translation is CASSAVDTQYF. The chain carries TRBV9 and TRBJ2-3; D is undetermined. This CDR3 is built from 11 residues. CDR1 SGDLS and CDR2 YYNGEE come from the germline V gene. Trimming stripped 3 bases from V and 6 bases from J, with 5 bases between. Full variable domain (outside the CDR3, taken from reference TRBV9 and TRBJ2-3): DSGVTQTPKHLITATGQRVTLRCSPRSGDLSVYWYQQSLDQGLQFLIQYYNGEERAKGNILERFSAQQFPDLHSELNLSSLELGDSALYFCASSAVDTQYFGPGTRLTVL.

This chain joins TRBV29-1 and TRBJ2-2, with D possibly matching TRBD2 (5 bases). V was pared by 6 bases and J by 9 bases, with 17 bases between. The germline V gene encodes CDR1 SQVTM and CDR2 ANQGSEA. The length of the CDR3 is 13 residues. CDR3 DNA sequence: TGCAGCGTGGTGGAGGACCTCAACCGGGAGCTGTTTTTT. Its translation is CSVVEDLNRELFF.

This chain connects TRBV11-1 to TRBJ2-1, with TRBD1 matching over 7 bases. Trimming at V came to 4 bases and at J to 0 bases, leaving 12 bases not matched to a gene. The CDR3 has 18 residues. CDR1 is SGHAT, CDR2 FQDESV, per germline (reference sequence). Here the CDR3 DNA reads TGTGCCAGCAGCTCAGGAGGTGGACGGGACAGCTCCTACAATGAGCAGTTCTTC. This encodes CASSSGGGRDSSYNEQFF.

J is TRBJ1-5 and V is TRBV19; D gene ambiguous. Germline lookup yields CDR1 LNHDA and CDR2 SQIVND (reference sequence). The CDR3 sequence is 13 residues long. Trimming took 9 bases from V and 5 from J, leaving 14 bases between them. CDR3 residues: CARNREPDQPQHF. The CDR3 DNA reads TGTGCCAGAAATCGAGAGCCGGATCAGCCCCAGCATTTT.

This clone was detected only once. This rearrangement joins TRBV19 to TRBJ1-3; a weak D match, TRBD1 (6 bases). V lost 7 bases and J lost 3, with 10 bases in between. This CDR3 is 13 amino acids long. CDR1 and CDR2 from the germline V gene are LNHDA and SQIVND (reference sequence). CDR3 coding DNA: TGTGCCAGTATCCAGGGGAATGGAAACACCATATATTTT. Amino acid sequence: CASIQGNGNTIYF.

The rearrangement joins TRBV19 to TRBJ2-4, with no clear D. Trimming pared 0 bases from V and 5 bases from J, leaving 14 bases between. The CDR3 loop spans 16 amino acids. Germline V gene data show CDR1 as LNHDA and CDR2 as SQIVND (reference sequence). Here the CDR3 DNA reads TGTGCCAGTAGTATAGACCGCAAGATCCTCGAAAACATTCAGTACTTC. Residues: CASSIDRKILENIQYF.

The chain couples TRBV29-1 to TRBJ2-2, with 9 bases identical to TRBD1. Germline CDR1 and CDR2: SQVTM and ANQGSEA. The CDR3 totals 13 residues. The trim removed 8 bases at V and 7 bases at J, leaving 8 bases unmatched. The CDR3 is CSTRTGVNGELFF. In DNA form, the CDR3 reads TGCAGCACAAGGACAGGGGTCAACGGGGAGCTGTTTTTT.

This clone showed up just once. The chain couples TRBV4-3 to TRBJ1-5; perhaps TRBD1 as D (6 bases). CDR3 length: 16 amino acids. Germline loops: CDR1 LGHNA, CDR2 YSLEER. V gave up 0 bases and J gave up 5 bases, with 14 bases separating them. The CDR3 sequence is CASSQDLTGFYQPQHF. The CDR3 DNA is TGCGCCAGCAGCCAAGACCTAACAGGGTTCTATCAGCCCCAGCATTTT.

The chain links TRBV10-3 to TRBJ2-5; 16 nucleotides match TRBD2. The CDR3 is 16 amino acids. The germline V gene encodes CDR1 ENHRY and CDR2 SYGVKD. V was clipped by 3 bases and J by 5 bases; unmatched bases: 3. Here the CDR3 reads CAISDPGLAGGETQYF. CDR3 coding DNA: TGTGCCATCAGTGACCCGGGACTAGCGGGAGGGGAGACCCAGTACTTC.

In DNA, the CDR3 is TGTGCCAGCAGTTTTGGTGGGGGCGGGGCGGGTACGCAGTATTTT. The encoded protein is CASSFGGGGAGTQYF. The chain combines TRBV28 with TRBJ2-3, with D possibly called TRBD1 or TRBD2 (6 bases each). From germline, CDR1 is MDHEN and CDR2 SYDVKM. Trimming took 3 bases from V and 8 from J, leaving 18 bases between them. The CDR3 contains 15 residues.

The chain has TRBV14 and TRBJ1-4, with D tentatively TRBD1 (6 bases). The germline CDR1 and CDR2 sequences are SGHDN and FVKESK. V lost 4 bases and J 4 bases, leaving 13 bases between the germline ends. The CDR3 totals 15 residues. This CDR3 is CASSRGQLINEKLFF. Here the CDR3 DNA reads TGTGCCAGCAGCCGAGGACAGTTAATTAATGAAAAACTGTTTTTT.

V usage is TRBV4-3 and J usage is TRBJ1-2, with TRBD1 matching over 7 bases. V shed 0 bases, J shed 7 bases, and the junction held 8 bases outside the gene matches. The germline V gene has CDR1 LGHNA and CDR2 YSLEER. The CDR3 has 15 amino acids. The chain's CDR3 is CASSQDRQGYGGYTF. CDR3 nucleotides: TGCGCCAGCAGCCAAGACCGACAGGGATACGGTGGCTACACCTTC.

The rearrangement uses TRBV18 and TRBJ1-3; D not resolved. CDR3 length: 14 residues. Germline assignment: CDR1 KGHSH and CDR2 LQKENI. Trimming took off 3 bases at V and 4 bases at J, with 10 bases between the two ends. CDR3 amino acids: CASSPAAGGNTIYF. The CDR3 region has the DNA TGTGCCAGCTCACCTGCGGCAGGAGGAAACACCATATATTTT.

The rearrangement links TRBV13 to TRBJ2-2; D is perhaps TRBD1 (8 bases). Trimming left V 7 bases short and J 6 bases short, with 15 bases between. In germline, CDR1 is PRHDT, CDR2 FYEKMQ (reference sequence). This CDR3 has 14 residues. CDR3 sequence: CASTRQGRAGELFF. In nucleotides, the CDR3 is TGTGCCAGCACCCGACAGGGGAGGGCCGGGGAGCTGTTTTTT.

In DNA, the CDR3 is TGCAGTGCGGTGGGAAACACCATATATTTT. Protein: CSAVGNTIYF. The chain carries TRBV20-1 and TRBJ1-3; D remains ambiguous. The CDR3 contains 10 residues. V gave up 6 bases and J gave up 4 bases, with 4 bases separating them. The germline V gene has CDR1 DFQATT and CDR2 SNEGSKA (reference sequence).

The V and J genes are TRBV27 and TRBJ1-2, with D possibly matching TRBD1 (6 bases). Germline V gene data show CDR1 as MNHEY and CDR2 as SMNVEV (reference sequence). The CDR3 is made up of 13 amino acids. Trimming cost V 6 bases and J 8 bases, with 16 bases left between them. The CDR3 DNA reads TGTGCCAGCAGAAGAACAGGGACCCCCGGCTACACCTTC. Translation: CASRRTGTPGYTF.

This clone was counted a few times. The J gene is TRBJ1-5, the V gene TRBV30; TRBD1 matches 8 bases. CDR1 and CDR2 from the germline V gene are GTSNPN and SVGIG (reference sequence). The V segment lost 4 bases and the J segment 7 bases; nucleotides outside the gene matches: 6. CDR3 length: 13 residues. The CDR3 is CAWTPGGAQPQHF. The CDR3 DNA reads TGTGCCTGGACCCCAGGGGGCGCACAGCCCCAGCATTTT. The complete variable domain, with remaining parts taken from reference TRBV30 and TRBJ1-5, reads SQTIHQWPATLVQPVGSPLSLECTVEGTSNPNLYWYRQAAGRGLQLLFYSVGIGQISSEVPQNLSASRPQDRQFILSSKKLLLSDSGFYLCAWTPGGAQPQHFGDGTRLSIL.

This rearrangement joins TRBV18 to TRBJ2-1, with 7 bases identical to TRBD1. V trimming: 3 bases; J trimming: 5 bases; junction bases outside the gene matches: 7. The germline gives CDR1 KGHSH, CDR2 LQKENI. The CDR3 totals 15 residues. The CDR3 loop is CASSPYGQGDNEQFF. Written as DNA, the CDR3 is TGTGCCAGCTCACCTTACGGGCAGGGGGACAATGAGCAGTTCTTC.

This clone appeared a single time. This chain links TRBV6-4 with TRBJ1-2; D ambiguous. V was shortened by 1 base and J by 6 bases, with 12 bases between the two germline ends. The CDR3 totals 14 residues. CDR1 is MRHNA and CDR2 is SNTAGT in the germline V gene. The CDR3 DNA sequence: TGTGCCAGCAGTGACTTGGGTAGCCCCAATGGCTACACCTTC. Amino acids: CASSDLGSPNGYTF.